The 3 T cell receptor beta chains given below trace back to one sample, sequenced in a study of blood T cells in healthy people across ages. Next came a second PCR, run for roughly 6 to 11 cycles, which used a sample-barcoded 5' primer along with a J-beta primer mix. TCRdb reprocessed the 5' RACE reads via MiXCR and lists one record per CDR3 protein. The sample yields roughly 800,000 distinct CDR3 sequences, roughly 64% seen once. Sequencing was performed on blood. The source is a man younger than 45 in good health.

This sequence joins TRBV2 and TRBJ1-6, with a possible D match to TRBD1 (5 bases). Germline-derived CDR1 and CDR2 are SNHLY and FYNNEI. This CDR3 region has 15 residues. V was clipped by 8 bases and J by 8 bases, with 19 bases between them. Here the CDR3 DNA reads TGTGCCAGCTGTTCTATTGGGCAGGGATATTCACCCCTCCACTTT. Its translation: CASCSIGQGYSPLHF.

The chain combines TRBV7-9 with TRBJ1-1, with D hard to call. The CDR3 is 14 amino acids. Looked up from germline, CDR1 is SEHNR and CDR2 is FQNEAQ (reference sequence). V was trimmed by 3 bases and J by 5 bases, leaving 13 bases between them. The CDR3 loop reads CASSLVTGETEAFF. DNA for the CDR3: TGTGCCAGCAGCTTGGTGACTGGCGAGACTGAAGCTTTCTTT.

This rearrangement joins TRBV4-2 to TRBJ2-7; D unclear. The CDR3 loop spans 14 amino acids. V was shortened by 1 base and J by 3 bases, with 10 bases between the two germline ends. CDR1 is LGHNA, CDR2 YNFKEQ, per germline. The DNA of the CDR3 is TGTGCCAGCAGCCAAGGTATCGGAAACTACGAGCAGTACTTC. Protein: CASSQGIGNYEQYF.